This is a list of T cell receptor beta chains from one sample in a study of blood T cell repertoires in COVID-19. Only in-frame clones appear in the TCRdb table, and some are missing; sequencing was by immunoSEQ multiplex PCR. Among 140,000 or so clones listed, 88% were seen once. The sample was peripheral blood. Receptors were obtained from a human donor with COVID-19, enrolled during active disease. The donor label of this sample is uncertain. Each CDR3 is given with its conserved first and last residue. Where a row states a size, it is once, few, many or the class of an expanded clone; other rows omit it.

v_call: TRBV29-1; clone_size: .; cdr3_aa: CSVDTLGGQGNMVQYF
v_call: TRBV9; clone_size: .; cdr3_aa: CASSGGQGGSFNYGYTF
v_call: TRBV24-1; clone_size: once; cdr3_aa: CATSVGTTGGGNQPQHF
v_call: TRBV19; clone_size: .; cdr3_aa: CASSKTGTGGTDTQYF
v_call: TRBV20-1; clone_size: .; cdr3_aa: CSASSRQGVYNEQFF
v_call: TRBV7-9; clone_size: .; cdr3_aa: CASSFRDYGYTF
v_call: TRBV10-3; clone_size: .; cdr3_aa: CAISESAGYTF
v_call: TRBV24-1; clone_size: .; cdr3_aa: CATSDKGQGAGDTQYF
v_call: TRBV10-3; clone_size: .; cdr3_aa: CAISESRRETEAFF
v_call: TRBV4-1; clone_size: .; cdr3_aa: CASSQEIGRSPGSGETQYF
v_call: TRBV30; clone_size: .; cdr3_aa: CAWNLGMTGTFSGANVLTF
v_call: TRBV5-5; clone_size: .; cdr3_aa: CASSLGREETQYF
v_call: TRBV7-2; clone_size: .; cdr3_aa: CASSLGGDREQYF
v_call: TRBV2; clone_size: .; cdr3_aa: CASSEDWNSEAFF
v_call: TRBV18; clone_size: .; cdr3_aa: CASSPLFSESSGNTIYF
v_call: TRBV7-6; clone_size: .; cdr3_aa: CASSQLDRVDTEAFF
v_call: TRBV2; clone_size: .; cdr3_aa: CASHRENTGELFF
v_call: TRBV30; clone_size: .; cdr3_aa: CAWSAPGTGVDEQYF
v_call: TRBV9; clone_size: .; cdr3_aa: CASSQAWSGGAQETQYF
v_call: TRBV18; clone_size: .; cdr3_aa: CASSPPGRDTEAFF
v_call: TRBV30; clone_size: few; cdr3_aa: CAWSVGGEDTIYF
v_call: TRBV2; clone_size: medium-sized; cdr3_aa: CASSRDRRSGNTIYF
v_call: TRBV5-6; clone_size: .; cdr3_aa: CASSAVVGGGTEAFF
v_call: TRBV9; clone_size: .; cdr3_aa: CASSRGWTEAFF
v_call: TRBV28; clone_size: .; cdr3_aa: CASSPSLTGLTNYGYTF
v_call: TRBV9; clone_size: .; cdr3_aa: CASSKHGESTEAFF
v_call: TRBV11-2; clone_size: .; cdr3_aa: CASSLDRGRRETQYF
v_call: TRBV14; clone_size: once; cdr3_aa: CASSRTLGASMNTEAFF
v_call: TRBV20-1; clone_size: .; cdr3_aa: CSARQNTEAFF
v_call: TRBV18; clone_size: .; cdr3_aa: CASSPERGGRETQYF
v_call: TRBV18; clone_size: .; cdr3_aa: CASSPPYRAYEQYF
v_call: TRBV6-5; clone_size: .; cdr3_aa: CASSSGQVPADTQYF
v_call: TRBV6-5; clone_size: once; cdr3_aa: CASSYGGQTYEQYF
v_call: TRBV13; clone_size: .; cdr3_aa: CASSLGYFGGPSSYEQYF
v_call: TRBV23-1; clone_size: once; cdr3_aa: CASPHFISEQETQYF